This record concerns one TCR beta chain sequence. This clonotype appeared a few times. Its antigen is currently not known. No base quality values were provided; no much bigger clone lies one nucleotide off. Systemically healthy Caucasian individuals from Russia, approximately 39 in total and aged about 6 to 100 years, were included as donors. Approximately 9.7 milliliters of peripheral blood were drawn from each donor into EDTA-treated Vacutainer tubes. PBMCs were isolated by Ficoll-Paque density-gradient centrifugation, with at least 7 million obtained per sample. Total RNA was extracted from PBMCs with Trizol reagent, with at least 5.5 micrograms obtained per sample. For every donor, flow cytometry on a PBMC aliquot measured the percentage of naive CD45RAhigh/CD27high T cells. The CDR3 numbers 16 residues from cysteine through phenylalanine. This entry keeps only the CDR3 DNA: 48 bases, framed from base 1. Trimming takes 0 bases from V and 5 bases from J, and the germline ends sit 14 bases apart. Looking up the germline V gene yields CDR1 LGHNA and CDR2 YSLEER.

The data derive from a study of blood T cells in healthy people across ages (dated by TCRdb to the mid-2010s). With respect to the entire study: In model experiments, template switching captured roughly one uniquely barcoded TCR beta cDNA molecule for every two T cells. Donors of different ages were randomly distributed across sequencing lanes to avoid experimental bias. Using the same blood draw, the study looked at two additional independent replicas of 1 million unique cDNA reads for two donors, one aged 18 to 30 and the other aged 80 or older. To track age-related changes in TCR beta repertoire diversity, the study relied on deep sequencing normalized with unique cDNA molecular identifiers. Donors were grouped into four age groups: young (average approximately 16 years), middle-aged (approximately 41), aged (around 66) and long-lived (just over 80).

Library prep was done by 5' RACE. The sample was run on an Illumina HiSeq 2500. A second roughly 7 to 11 cycle PCR used a sample-barcoded 5' primer and a J-beta primer mix. A template-switch 5' adaptor carrying 12 random nucleotides introduced a unique molecular identifier onto each TCR beta cDNA molecule. Each sample yielded at least 2.5 million CDR3-containing paired-end reads. All of the RNA was converted into first-strand cDNA using the Mint cDNA synthesis kit, with a TRBC-specific oligonucleotide serving as the primer. Following uracil-DNA glycosylase treatment, a first 18-cycle PCR with universal primers M1SS and BC2_uni_R was performed on all cDNA. Turning to the authors' computational methods: Normalization of each sample was performed by random selection of 1 million high-quality reads, each carrying a distinct molecular identifier. Instead of being binned into consensus sequences, reads that shared molecular identifiers were thrown out. MiTCR, run with a Q25 quality threshold and the strictest error-elimination algorithm, handled CDR3 identification, clonotype clustering and error correction. Lower-bound total TCR beta diversity was estimated with a nonparametric unseen species model using Euler transformation. The public reads were run again by TCRdb, first through fastp at Q25 and then through MiXCR, and only productive beta chains were kept. Each CDR3 protein appears once, grouped with its most common genes and DNA. The authors' filters were not applied to this entry. This sample gives around 580,000 distinct CDR3 sequences in total; less than 60% of them show up just once. Jointly, the top ten make up under 30% of the sample.

On the study overall, not on this receptor specifically: As age increased, observed TCR beta diversity per million T cells dropped in a roughly linear way, and a significant reduction was already evident by age approximately 40. Because profiling used bulk unsorted PBMCs, naive and antigen-experienced compartments could not be compared conclusively. The CMV infection status of donors was not known, potentially confounding age-related changes in expanded clonotypes. Compared with the aged group, the long-lived group had more naive CD4+ T cells, fewer expanded clones and increased TCR diversity, a pattern suggesting age selection. Estimates of total diversity based on one million sequenced T cells were considered lower bounds and underestimates. Observed TCR beta diversity correlated strongly with the percentage of naive T cells measured by flow cytometry.

This chain is built from TRBV4-3 and TRBJ2-1; the D segment could be TRBD2, given 6 matching bases. Material: blood. This receptor was identified in a man older than 75 in good health. At the DNA level, the sequence is TGCGCCAGCAGCCAAGATCCGGCGGGAAGGAACAATGAGCAGTTCTTC. Its amino acids are CASSQDPAGRNNEQFF.